Listed below are T cell receptor beta chains from one sample, sequenced in a study of blood T cell repertoires in COVID-19. Only in-frame clones appear in the TCRdb table, and some are missing; sequencing was by immunoSEQ multiplex PCR. The profile covers about 310,000 clones, with about nine tenths appearing a single time and roughly 10% taken by the ten largest. The specimen sequenced was PBMCs or T cells enriched from blood (not recorded which). All receptors come from a woman under 40 who had recovered from COVID-19. The CDR3 runs from the conserved cysteine through the conserved F or W. Each record gives: clone size, J gene, V gene, D gene, CDR3 DNA, CDR3 protein. D genes are given only for firm matches. Clone sizes are given selectively: once, few, many, or a class where the clone is expanded.

clone_size: -
j_call: TRBJ2-2
v_call: TRBV10-3
d_call: TRBD1
cdr3_nt: TGTGCCATCAGTGAGTGGGACAGGGACCGGGAGCTGTTTTTT
cdr3_aa: CAISEWDRDRELFF

clone_size: -
j_call: TRBJ2-5
v_call: TRBV4-1
d_call: TRBD2
cdr3_nt: TGCGCCAGCAGCCGGGGAGCGGGGCAAGAGACCCAGTACTTC
cdr3_aa: CASSRGAGQETQYF

clone_size: once
j_call: TRBJ2-1
v_call: TRBV5-1
d_call: TRBD1
cdr3_nt: TGCGCCAGCAGAGCGGACAGGTACAATGAGCAGTTCTTC
cdr3_aa: CASRADRYNEQFF

clone_size: -
j_call: TRBJ1-1
v_call: TRBV6-5
d_call: TRBD1
cdr3_nt: TGTGCCAGCAGCTTAGGGACAGGGCGCGCTGGAGCTTTCTTT
cdr3_aa: CASSLGTGRAGAFF

clone_size: -
j_call: TRBJ1-5
v_call: TRBV19
d_call: TRBD1
cdr3_nt: TGTGCCAGTAGCGGACAGGTAGACAATCAGCCCCAGCATTTT
cdr3_aa: CASSGQVDNQPQHF

clone_size: -
j_call: TRBJ1-2
v_call: TRBV19
d_call: -
cdr3_nt: TGTGCCAGTAGTATCGGAGCTAACTATGGCTACACCTTC
cdr3_aa: CASSIGANYGYTF

clone_size: few
j_call: TRBJ2-7
v_call: TRBV7-2
d_call: -
cdr3_nt: TGTGCCAGCAGCTTAGTAGACAGCTACGAGCAGTACTTC
cdr3_aa: CASSLVDSYEQYF

clone_size: -
j_call: TRBJ2-7
v_call: TRBV5-1
d_call: TRBD2
cdr3_nt: TGCGCCAGCAGCTCATTAGCGGGAGAGTCGAGCAGCGAGCAGTACTTC
cdr3_aa: CASSSLAGESSSEQYF

clone_size: -
j_call: TRBJ2-2
v_call: TRBV27
d_call: -
cdr3_nt: TGTGCCAGCAGTTTAATCCCGGACACGAACACCGGGGAGCTGTTTTTT
cdr3_aa: CASSLIPDTNTGELFF

clone_size: -
j_call: TRBJ2-6
v_call: TRBV9
d_call: TRBD1
cdr3_nt: TGTGCCAGCAGCGTAGCCCCCAGGGGGCCATCTGGGGCCAACGTCCTGACTTTC
cdr3_aa: CASSVAPRGPSGANVLTF

clone_size: -
j_call: TRBJ2-7
v_call: TRBV7-9
d_call: TRBD2
cdr3_nt: TGTGCCAGCAGCTCTCTGACTAGCGGTGTACCATCCTACGAGCAGTACTTC
cdr3_aa: CASSSLTSGVPSYEQYF

clone_size: -
j_call: TRBJ1-5
v_call: TRBV10-3
d_call: -
cdr3_nt: TGTGCCATCAGTGAAGCGGGGGGTCAGCCCCAGCATTTT
cdr3_aa: CAISEAGGQPQHF

clone_size: once
j_call: TRBJ2-5
v_call: TRBV5-1
d_call: TRBD1
cdr3_nt: TGCGCCAGCAGCTGGGGACAGGGGCTTGGAGAGACCCAGTACTTC
cdr3_aa: CASSWGQGLGETQYF

clone_size: -
j_call: TRBJ2-1
v_call: TRBV5-1
d_call: TRBD2
cdr3_nt: TGCGCCAGCAGCTTGGGAACTAGCGGCATATACAATGAGCAGTTCTTC
cdr3_aa: CASSLGTSGIYNEQFF

clone_size: -
j_call: TRBJ1-1
v_call: TRBV27
d_call: TRBD1
cdr3_nt: TGTGCCAGCAGCTCGAACCGGGACAGCGTTACTGAAGCTTTCTTT
cdr3_aa: CASSSNRDSVTEAFF

clone_size: -
j_call: TRBJ2-7
v_call: TRBV10-3
d_call: -
cdr3_nt: TGTGCCATCAGTGACAATAGAGTTGAGCAGTACTTC
cdr3_aa: CAISDNRVEQYF

clone_size: -
j_call: TRBJ1-1
v_call: TRBV5-1
d_call: -
cdr3_nt: TGCGCCAGCAGCACCGGGGGCACTGAAGCTTTCTTT
cdr3_aa: CASSTGGTEAFF

clone_size: -
j_call: TRBJ2-1
v_call: TRBV5-6
d_call: TRBD1
cdr3_nt: TGTGCCAGCAGCTGGGGACAGGGAGAATTCAATGAGCAGTTCTTC
cdr3_aa: CASSWGQGEFNEQFF

clone_size: -
j_call: TRBJ1-2
v_call: TRBV7-8
d_call: TRBD1
cdr3_nt: TGTGCCAGCAGCTTAGCTCGGACAGGGGAAGACTATGGCTACACCTTC
cdr3_aa: CASSLARTGEDYGYTF

clone_size: few
j_call: TRBJ1-2
v_call: TRBV27
d_call: TRBD1
cdr3_nt: TGTGCCAGCAGTTTATCGTTGGGGACAGGACGATATGGCTACACCTTC
cdr3_aa: CASSLSLGTGRYGYTF

clone_size: -
j_call: TRBJ2-7
v_call: TRBV18
d_call: -
cdr3_nt: TGTGCCAGCTCACCACTGGTCCTTGAGTCCCACGAGCAGTACTTC
cdr3_aa: CASSPLVLESHEQYF

clone_size: -
j_call: TRBJ2-7
v_call: TRBV19
d_call: TRBD2
cdr3_nt: TGTGCCAGTAGTACCCTACTAGCGGGAGTAGTTAACGAGCAGTACTTC
cdr3_aa: CASSTLLAGVVNEQYF

clone_size: -
j_call: TRBJ1-5
v_call: TRBV27
d_call: -
cdr3_nt: TGTGCCAGCAGCCAGACAATTATGGGCAATCAGCCCCAGCATTTT
cdr3_aa: CASSQTIMGNQPQHF